This TCR beta chain emerged from a study of human T cells and chemical hapten exposure. As for the study in general: Slight volume differences across pooled libraries mainly accounted for varying per-sample TCR yields.

CDR3 length equals 15 residues. Trimming removed 6 bases from V and 1 base from J; junction bases left unmatched: 3. As for time point: healthy volunteer bleed at 6 weeks. Unseparated into fractions, whole blood served as the source from which total RNA was extracted. As for this clonotype: The target antigen is unknown.

In the original analysis: A typical sample had roughly 87,000 TCRs, with roughly 23,224 to 690,600 overall. TCRdb passed the RACE reads through MiXCR, listing each CDR3 protein once. These V and J calls originate from TCRdb's pipeline instead of the authors' own analysis. The sample contains under 90,000 distinct CDR3 sequences, approximately 8.6% of which appear only once. The study's findings and limits: With regard to DPC sensitization, TCRs above 1 in 1000 frequency did not change.

This TCR derives from a male donor in good health. Some clones in this sample may be carry-over from other donors' samples. This rearrangement joins TRBV12-3 or TRBV12-4 to TRBJ2-2; 9 bases agree with TRBD1. Material: whole blood. The CDR3 spells CASRGTGLNTGELFF. CDR3 nucleotides: TGTGCCAGCAGGGGGACAGGGTTGAACACCGGGGAGCTGTTTTTT.